The 10 T cell receptor beta chains in this list originate from one sample, sequenced in a study of molecular identifiers for immune sequencing clone quantification. Via MiXCR, TCRdb re-called the PCR reads, giving one row per CDR3 protein. The sample holds more than 450,000 distinct CDR3 sequences, around 25% seen once. The material sequenced was naive CD8+ T cells from blood, with Jurkat cell RNA spiked in. Subset meaning: FACS-sorted CD8+CD4-CCR7+CD45RA+ naive T cells. Every receptor here comes from a human donor in good health. Some libraries in this study had Jurkat cell RNA spiked in.

Ten or more counts support this clonotype. The chain is built from TRBV7-6 and TRBJ2-5; TRBD1 matches 9 bases. Germline V gene data show CDR1 as SGHVS and CDR2 as FNYEAQ. V was clipped by 5 bases and J by 4 bases; unmatched bases: 8. The CDR3 length is 15 residues. The CDR3 DNA follows: TGTGCCAGCAGCCCCCGTGACAGGGGGTCAGAGACCCAGTACTTC. It codes for CASSPRDRGSETQYF.

This clonotype was recorded at least ten times. The J gene is TRBJ2-3, the V gene TRBV28; 12 nucleotides match TRBD2. Germline CDR1 and CDR2: MDHEN and SYDVKM. This CDR3 is built from 17 residues. Germline trimming cut 7 bases from V and 5 bases from J; bases unmatched to any gene: 13. The CDR3 region has the DNA TGTGCCAGCATTCCAAGACCTAGCGGGAGGGTCGGAGATACGCAGTATTTT. It codes for CASIPRPSGRVGDTQYF.

As regards this clonotype: A junction boundary mismatches the germline segment, possibly from a read error. This chain joins TRBV7-2 and TRBJ1-5; D may be TRBD1 (5 bases). Per the germline V gene, CDR1 is SGHTA and CDR2 is FQGNSA. The CDR3 has 15 residues. The CDR3: CASNLGVHSSQPQHF. The CDR3 DNA reads TGTGCCAGCAACTTAGGGGTCCACTCGAGCCAGCCCCAGCATTTT. Looking up the rest from reference TRBV7-2 and TRBJ1-5 gives the full variable domain: GAGVSQSPSNKVTEKGKDVELRCDPISGHTALYWYRQSLGQGLEFLIYFQGNSAPDKSGLPSDRFSAERTGGSVSTLTIQRTQQEDSAVYLCASNLGVHSSQPQHFGDGTRLSIL.

This sequence joins TRBV15 and TRBJ1-5; perhaps TRBD1 as D (5 bases). The CDR3 has 15 residues. CDR1 and CDR2 from the germline V gene are LNHNV and YYDKDF (reference sequence). V lost 5 bases and J lost 5, with 16 bases in between. CDR3 bases: TGTGCCACCAGCCACGATACGGGGGGTGATCAGCCCCAGCATTTT. Protein sequence: CATSHDTGGDQPQHF.

This clonotype was found a few times. The V gene is TRBV5-6, the J gene TRBJ2-1, with 7 bases identical to TRBD2. V was pared by 1 base and J by 7 bases, with 11 bases of the junction left unmatched. This CDR3 comprises 16 residues. Germline V gene data show CDR1 as SGHDT and CDR2 as YYEEEE. The chain's CDR3 is CASSLPWAGVGNEQFF. Written as DNA, the CDR3 is TGTGCCAGCAGCTTGCCATGGGCGGGAGTGGGTAATGAGCAGTTCTTC.

This clonotype appeared a few times. This chain joins TRBV28 and TRBJ2-5; D perhaps matches TRBD2 (5 bases). This CDR3 contains 15 residues. Germline CDR1 MDHEN, CDR2 SYDVKM. Trimming left V 5 bases short and J 2 bases short, with 15 bases between. As DNA, the CDR3 is TGTGCCAGCAGTCCCAGCGGATCGGGGCAAGAGACCCAGTACTTC. As protein: CASSPSGSGQETQYF. The full variable domain, its missing parts supplied by reference TRBV28 and TRBJ2-5, is DVKVTQSSRYLVKRTGEKVFLECVQDMDHENMFWYRQDPGLGLRLIYFSYDVKMKEKGDIPEGYSVSREKKERFSLILESASTNQTSMYLCASSPSGSGQETQYFGPGTRLLVL.

A word on this clonotype: This could be a read error, since a much larger clone is one nucleotide away. The chain couples TRBV12-5 to TRBJ1-1; D possibly corresponds to TRBD1 (5 bases). In germline, CDR1 is LGHNT, CDR2 FRNRAP. This CDR3 spans 11 amino acids. Trimming removed 7 bases at V and 6 bases at J, with 9 bases between. CDR3 in DNA: TGTGCTAGTGTCCCAGGGTCTGAAGCTTTCTTT. This sequence encodes CASVPGSEAFF.

This clonotype was seen repeatedly, ten times or more. The chain carries TRBV28 and TRBJ1-5; D perhaps matches TRBD1 (6 bases). Germline CDR1 MDHEN, CDR2 SYDVKM. This CDR3 is built from 14 residues. V shed 7 bases and J shed 5 bases, with 15 bases lying between them. In nucleotides, the CDR3 is TGTGCCAGCAACCGATGGGGGGCGGATCAGCCCCAGCATTTT. Its protein product is CASNRWGADQPQHF.

As regards this clonotype: This clone may be a read error of a much larger clone one base away. The conserved phenylalanine or tryptophan is not found at the CDR3 terminus, so this likely reflects a read error. This sequence joins TRBV10-3 and TRBJ1-1, with D perhaps matching TRBD1 (6 bases). The CDR3 runs 13 residues. Trimming removed 6 bases at V and 3 bases at J, with 11 bases between. The germline V gene has CDR1 ENHRY and CDR2 SYGVKD. CDR3 sequence (DNA): TGTGCCATCAGCCTAAGGACAGACACTGAAGCTTTCTCT. This sequence encodes CAISLRTDTEAFS.

This clonotype came up a few times. The rearrangement uses TRBV30 and TRBJ1-2; D perhaps matches TRBD1 (6 bases). V was cut by 5 bases and J by 0 bases, with 10 bases left in between. The CDR3 contains 13 residues. The germline V gene encodes CDR1 GTSNPN and CDR2 SVGIG (reference sequence). CDR3: CAWGGQSNYGYTF. In DNA, the CDR3 is TGTGCCTGGGGGGGGCAGTCTAACTATGGCTACACCTTC.